The clone carrying this T cell receptor beta chain occurred a few times. Just one base apart from a much larger clone, this may be a read error. Method: immunoSEQ multiplex PCR; TCRdb's copy keeps in-frame clones and lacks some. The sample carries more than 15,000 clones, approximately 73% recorded once. As to treatment: randomized to nivolumab then ipilimumab (arm A) or the reverse (arm B). No patient had prior DNA-damaging chemotherapy. Live CD3+CD8+ CD19− CD56− cells were sorted from PBMCs. These data originate in a study of sequential checkpoint blockade in melanoma. As for the study in general: After both sequences, patients received maintenance nivolumab.

Germline CDR1 reads MNHNY; CDR2 reads SVGAGI (reference sequence). The CDR3 runs 14 residues. The sample consisted of CD8+ T cells sorted from blood (inferred from file names), taken from a patient given nivolumab and ipilimumab in sequence. V usage is TRBV6-6 and J usage is TRBJ1-2; D unresolved. The origin of this receptor is a human donor with melanoma. This CDR3 is CASSYSREAYSYTF. CDR3 sequence (DNA): TGTGCCAGCAGTTACTCCCGGGAGGCCTATAGCTACACCTTC.